The 15 T cell receptor beta chains reported below all come from one sample, sequenced in a study of radiotherapy plus CTLA-4 blockade in lung cancer. Libraries were prepared by immunoSEQ multiplex PCR; TCRdb keeps only in-frame clonotypes and omits some of them. Among fewer than 150,000 clones listed, 78% were seen once. The sample consisted of peripheral blood, taken from a patient treated with radiotherapy plus ipilimumab. These receptors were taken from a human donor with non-small cell lung cancer who had a partial response to radiotherapy plus ipilimumab.

The chain carries TRBV7-8 and TRBJ1-1; 9 bases are shared with TRBD1. This CDR3 contains 16 residues. Per the germline V gene, CDR1 is SGHVS and CDR2 is FQNEAQ. V lost 5 bases to trimming and J lost 4 bases; unmatched junction nucleotides: 11. CDR3 sequence reads: CASSDRDRVDGTEAFF. The CDR3 region has the DNA TGTGCCAGCAGCGACCGGGACAGGGTAGATGGCACTGAAGCTTTCTTT.

The chain uses TRBV6-4 and TRBJ1-2; D may be TRBD1 (5 bases). The CDR3 runs 19 residues. Trimming pared 0 bases from V and 1 base from J, leaving 21 bases between. Germline CDR1 reads MRHNA; CDR2 reads SNTAGT. The CDR3 DNA reads as TGTGCCAGCAGTGACTCTGGGGTGAAGGGCAGGGACTATAACTATGGCTACACCTTC. This gives the protein CASSDSGVKGRDYNYGYTF.

The chain recombines TRBV6-6 with TRBJ2-7, with TRBD2 matching 9 bases. There are 15 residues in the CDR3. The ends lost 9 bases at V and 3 bases at J; junction bases unmatched: 12. The germline V gene has CDR1 MNHNY and CDR2 SVGAGI (reference sequence). The CDR3 is CARCTRLADSYEQYV. The CDR3 region has the DNA TGTGCCAGATGCACGAGACTAGCGGACAGCTACGAGCAGTACGTC.

The chain is built from TRBV20-1 and TRBJ1-2, with D uncertain. Germline CDR1 DFQATT, CDR2 SNEGSKA (reference sequence). The CDR3 consists of 10 residues. V dropped 4 bases and J dropped 10 bases, with 10 bases sitting between them. The CDR3 coding sequence is TGCAGTGCTAATCAATTAGACTACACCTTC. Encoded protein: CSANQLDYTF.

The chain is built from TRBV28 and TRBJ2-5; 7 bases are shared with TRBD1. Germline values: CDR1 MDHEN, CDR2 SYDVKM. The junction had 10 bases not matched to a gene; V was cut back by 5 bases and J by 7 bases. The CDR3 loop spans 14 amino acids. The CDR3 nucleotides are TGTGCCAGCAGTCGGACAGGATTGTCCGGGACCCAGTACTTC. Protein sequence: CASSRTGLSGTQYF.

This chain connects TRBV5-1 to TRBJ2-3, with 7 bases fitting TRBD2. Germline V gene lookup returns CDR1 SGHRS and CDR2 YFSETQ. The junction had 15 bases not matched to a gene; V was cut back by 10 bases and J by 7 bases. The CDR3 is 14 amino acids. This CDR3 is CASGGSSGPYTQYF. CDR3 DNA sequence: TGCGCCTCTGGGGGTTCTAGCGGTCCGTATACGCAGTATTTT.

The chain joins TRBV7-9 to TRBJ2-7, with 7 bases aligning to TRBD2. V trimming: 5 bases; J trimming: 4 bases; junction bases outside the gene matches: 5. The germline gives CDR1 SEHNR, CDR2 FQNEAQ (reference sequence). The CDR3 length is 13 residues. The CDR3 here is CASSRDGRYEQYV. In DNA form, the CDR3 reads TGTGCCAGCAGCCGAGACGGGAGGTACGAGCAGTACGTC.

This sequence joins TRBV5-1 and TRBJ2-6, with TRBD1 identical over 8 bases. The J segment lost 2 bases and the V segment lost 0 bases, leaving 4 bases of the junction unmatched. CDR1 and CDR2 from the germline V gene are SGHRS and YFSETQ. The CDR3 is 17 amino acids. CDR3 DNA: TGCGCCAGCAGCTTGGAGAGGGACAGGCCTGGGGCCAACGTCCTGACTTTC. Residues: CASSLERDRPGANVLTF.

The gene calls are TRBV6-1 and TRBJ2-2; a weak D match, TRBD2 (5 bases). This CDR3 is 15 amino acids long. Germline V CDR1 and CDR2: MNHNS, SASEGT. The V and J ends lost 6 bases and 5 bases respectively, with 16 bases between them. The CDR3 DNA follows: TGTGCCAGCAGAGGAGGAAGGGAAGCTACCGGGGAGCTGTTTTTT. Its translation: CASRGGREATGELFF.

The V call is TRBV19, the J call TRBJ1-2; D uncertain. The CDR3 has 13 residues. CDR1 and CDR2 from the germline V gene are LNHDA and SQIVND (reference sequence). The V gene lost 3 bases and the J gene lost 3 bases, with 8 bases spanning the gap. The CDR3: CASSMTADYGYTF. The CDR3 DNA is TGTGCCAGTAGTATGACGGCGGACTATGGCTACACCTTC.

CDR3 DNA: TGTGCCAGCAGCTTACGTCTCAGCTCTGGGGCCAACGTCCTGACTTTC. It is translated as CASSLRLSSGANVLTF. This sequence joins TRBV11-2 and TRBJ2-6; D is unclear. The length of the CDR3 is 16 residues. Germline CDR1 is SGHAT and CDR2 is FQNNGV. Trimming shortened V by 2 bases and J by 0 bases, and 8 bases separated the two germline ends.

The gene calls are TRBV7-3 and TRBJ2-1; the D gene is possibly TRBD2 (5 bases). CDR3 length: 15 residues. V lost 2 bases, J lost 2 bases, and 10 bases lay in between. The germline V gene has CDR1 SGHTA and CDR2 FQGTGA. The CDR3 reads CASSLSSGPYNEQFF. The DNA for the CDR3 is TGTGCCAGCAGCTTATCCAGCGGACCCTACAATGAGCAGTTCTTC.

The rearrangement links TRBV6-5 to TRBJ2-1; D is uncertain. The CDR3 spans 13 residues. V was clipped by 6 bases and J by 6 bases, with 12 bases between them. CDR1 and CDR2 from the germline V gene are MNHEY and SVGAGI. The CDR3 DNA reads TGTGCCAGCAGATTGAGCGCCATCAATGAGCAGTTCTTC. It codes for CASRLSAINEQFF.

The rearrangement uses TRBV28 and TRBJ2-3; D is uncertain. Deletions cut 3 bases from V and 1 base from J, with 11 bases between. This CDR3 has 15 amino acids. CDR1 and CDR2 from the germline V gene are MDHEN and SYDVKM. The CDR3 is CASSLAQLGTDTQYF. The CDR3 region has the DNA TGTGCCAGCAGTTTGGCCCAGTTGGGCACAGATACGCAGTATTTT.

This clone was observed a handful of times. J is TRBJ2-1 and V is TRBV4-3; the D gene is possibly TRBD2 (6 bases). The CDR3 is 13 amino acids. V shed 0 bases and J shed 9 bases, with 9 bases lying between them. CDR1 and CDR2 (germline): LGHNA, YSLEER. The CDR3 here is CASSQDRRVEQFF. In DNA, the CDR3 is TGCGCCAGCAGCCAAGATCGGAGGGTTGAGCAGTTCTTC.